The rows below give T cell receptor beta chains drawn from one sample of a study of vaccination and CD4 T cells after COVID-19. TCRdb fed the PCR reads into MiXCR, producing one record per CDR3 protein. The sample yields approximately 17,000 distinct CDR3 sequences, under 45% seen once. These receptors lack a known antigen. The material sequenced was CD4+ T cells from blood, cultured in vitro, taken after SARS-CoV-2 vaccination. The source is a human donor who had recovered from COVID-19. The CDR3 runs from the conserved cysteine through the conserved F or W. D genes are given only for firm matches. Clone size, where shown, is once, few, many, or a class for clones that have expanded.

size	V	D	J	CDR3	DNA
medium-sized	TRBV19	NA	TRBJ1-1	CASSHPYGSTEAFF	TGTGCCAGTAGCCACCCATACGGGAGTACTGAAGCTTTCTTT
few	TRBV15	NA	TRBJ2-1	CATSRLQGSYNEQFF	TGTGCCACCAGCAGATTGCAGGGTTCCTACAATGAGCAGTTCTTC
NA	TRBV30	NA	TRBJ1-5	CAWDSGRQPQHF	TGTGCCTGGGATTCCGGCCGTCAGCCCCAGCATTTT
once	TRBV11-1	TRBD1	TRBJ2-4	CASSSHRGSRNIQYF	TGTGCCAGCAGCTCGCACAGGGGATCAAGAAACATTCAGTACTTC
once	TRBV28	TRBD1	TRBJ2-7	CASSPSGTAYEQYF	TGTGCCAGCAGCCCATCCGGGACAGCCTACGAGCAGTACTTC
once	TRBV4-1	TRBD2	TRBJ2-2	CASSQLAGVRELFF	TGCGCCAGCAGCCAACTAGCGGGAGTGAGGGAGCTGTTTTTT
few	TRBV7-2	TRBD2	TRBJ2-1	CASSEPGLAGERYNEQFF	TGTGCCAGCAGCGAGCCGGGACTAGCGGGCGAGCGCTACAATGAGCAGTTCTTC
NA	TRBV6-2/TRBV6-3	NA	TRBJ2-2	CASSYSGTGELFF	TGTGCCAGCAGTTACTCAGGCACCGGGGAGCTGTTTTTT
NA	TRBV15	NA	TRBJ1-1	CATSRDLSGAYTEAFF	TGTGCCACCAGCAGGGATTTGTCAGGGGCTTACACTGAAGCTTTCTTT
NA	TRBV10-3	TRBD1	TRBJ1-1	CAISLGGTGNEAFF	TGTGCCATCAGCCTGGGCGGGACAGGGAATGAAGCTTTCTTT
NA	TRBV18	TRBD1	TRBJ2-7	CASSSDRGFYEQYF	TGTGCCAGCTCATCAGACAGGGGATTCTACGAGCAGTACTTC
NA	TRBV27	NA	TRBJ1-5	CASSRGNQPQHF	TGTGCCAGCAGTCGTGGCAATCAGCCCCAGCATTTT
medium-sized	TRBV2	NA	TRBJ2-2	CASTTSGQPIPGELFF	TGTGCCAGCACCACCAGCGGGCAGCCAATACCCGGGGAGCTGTTTTTT
NA	TRBV6-1	NA	TRBJ1-6	CASTQLQSSYNSPLHF	TGTGCCAGCACCCAACTGCAGAGCTCCTATAATTCACCCCTCCACTTT
NA	TRBV5-5	TRBD1	TRBJ2-4	CASSHVRDRRDLAKNIQYF	TGTGCCAGCAGCCATGTCCGGGACAGGAGGGACCTAGCCAAAAACATTCAGTACTTC
NA	TRBV20-1	NA	TRBJ2-2	CSARDGGAAYTGELFF	TGCAGTGCTAGAGATGGGGGGGCAGCGTACACCGGGGAGCTGTTTTTT
NA	TRBV4-1	NA	TRBJ2-1	CASSQDPTSYNEQFF	TGCGCCAGCAGCCAGGACCCAACCTCCTACAATGAGCAGTTCTTC
few	TRBV7-2	TRBD1	TRBJ2-6	CASSSTGANSGANVLTF	TGTGCCAGCAGCTCGACAGGGGCAAACTCTGGGGCCAACGTCCTGACTTTC
NA	TRBV2	NA	TRBJ1-2	CASREGSIYGYTF	TGTGCCAGCAGAGAGGGATCCATCTATGGCTACACCTTC
once	TRBV29-1	TRBD2	TRBJ2-7	CSASSGSPYEQYF	TGCAGCGCCTCTAGCGGGAGCCCCTACGAGCAGTACTTC
few	TRBV28	NA	TRBJ1-2	CASRTTSGGYGYTF	TGTGCCAGCAGGACTACAAGTGGGGGCTATGGCTACACCTTC
NA	TRBV28	NA	TRBJ2-5	CASSFGNQETQYF	TGTGCCAGCAGTTTCGGCAACCAAGAGACCCAGTACTTC
few	TRBV15	NA	TRBJ1-4	CATSRGGKGEKLFF	TGTGCCACCAGCAGAGGAGGGAAGGGGGAAAAACTGTTTTTT
once	TRBV6-1	NA	TRBJ2-7	CASSRTDGEQYF	TGTGCCAGCAGCCGGACGGACGGGGAGCAGTACTTC
NA	TRBV18	NA	TRBJ2-1	CASSPPPGGNEQFF	TGTGCCAGCTCACCACCCCCCGGGGGCAATGAGCAGTTCTTC
NA	TRBV20-1	TRBD2	TRBJ2-3	CSARDGSGSFDTQYF	TGCAGTGCTAGAGACGGTAGCGGGAGCTTCGATACGCAGTATTTT
few	TRBV7-9	TRBD2	TRBJ2-5	CASSRLLAEEETQYF	TGTGCCAGCAGTCGGCTACTAGCGGAAGAAGAGACCCAGTACTTC
NA	TRBV5-8	NA	TRBJ1-5	CASTSDRPQSHQPQHF	TGTGCCAGCACCTCCGACAGGCCCCAATCTCATCAGCCCCAGCATTTT
NA	TRBV7-3	TRBD2	TRBJ2-1	CASSLMPGLAGGSEQFF	TGTGCCAGCAGCTTAATGCCCGGACTAGCGGGAGGGAGTGAGCAGTTCTTC
NA	TRBV7-2	TRBD2	TRBJ2-5	CASSRSGKTETQYF	TGTGCCAGCAGCCGAAGCGGGAAGACGGAGACCCAGTACTTC
NA	TRBV2	NA	TRBJ2-4	CASRQGYIQYF	TGTGCCAGCAGACAGGGTTACATTCAGTACTTC
NA	TRBV12-3/TRBV12-4	TRBD2	TRBJ2-3	CASRFRLAEHTDTQYF	TGTGCCAGCAGGTTCCGGCTAGCGGAGCACACAGATACGCAGTATTTT
few	TRBV6-1	NA	TRBJ1-1	CASSEGGSGNTEAFF	TGTGCCAGCAGTGAGGGGGGGTCGGGGAACACTGAAGCTTTCTTT
few	TRBV6-1	NA	TRBJ1-1	CASRTPQNTEAFF	TGTGCCAGCAGAACCCCACAAAACACTGAAGCTTTCTTT
NA	TRBV20-1	NA	TRBJ2-7	CSARGGDRYEQYF	TGCAGTGCTAGAGGGGGGGACAGATACGAGCAGTACTTC
few	TRBV20-1	TRBD1	TRBJ1-5	CSARTGSNQPQHF	TGCAGTGCTCGGACAGGTAGCAATCAGCCCCAGCATTTT
medium-sized	TRBV4-2	NA	TRBJ2-2	CASSQEGRETGELFF	TGTGCCAGCAGCCAAGAGGGCAGGGAGACCGGGGAGCTGTTTTTT
NA	TRBV30	NA	TRBJ2-5	CAWSDRVGLETQYF	TGTGCCTGGAGTGACAGGGTCGGGTTGGAGACCCAGTACTTC
NA	TRBV19	TRBD1	TRBJ2-2	CASSRRDRGKTGELFF	TGTGCCAGTTCAAGGCGGGACAGGGGAAAGACCGGGGAGCTGTTTTTT
NA	TRBV19	TRBD2	TRBJ2-1	CASSRLADPWEQFF	TGTGCCAGTAGTCGGCTAGCGGATCCTTGGGAGCAGTTCTTC
NA	TRBV7-2	NA	TRBJ2-1	CASSSGTGYYNEQFF	TGTGCCAGCAGCTCCGGCACGGGATACTACAATGAGCAGTTCTTC
few	TRBV29-1	TRBD2	TRBJ2-5	CSVESFPSGSETQYF	TGCAGCGTTGAAAGTTTCCCTAGCGGGAGTGAGACCCAGTACTTC
NA	TRBV19	TRBD2	TRBJ2-7	CASSRDILAVSYEQYF	TGTGCCAGTAGTCGGGACATACTAGCGGTTTCCTACGAGCAGTACTTC
once	TRBV28	NA	TRBJ2-2	CASSEERLNTGELFF	TGTGCCAGCTCCGAAGAGCGGTTGAACACCGGGGAGCTGTTTTTT
NA	TRBV7-2	NA	TRBJ1-3	CASSFGISGNTIYF	TGTGCCAGCAGCTTTGGCATCTCTGGAAACACCATATATTTT
NA	TRBV15	TRBD1	TRBJ1-4	CATSGQTGRHNEKLFF	TGTGCCACCAGCGGCCAGACAGGGCGACATAATGAAAAACTGTTTTTT
NA	TRBV7-8	NA	TRBJ2-3	CASSPPKADTQYF	TGTGCCAGCAGCCCCCCCAAAGCAGATACGCAGTATTTT
NA	TRBV11-2	NA	TRBJ1-1	CASSYTTAEAFF	TGTGCCAGCAGCTATACGACAGCTGAAGCTTTCTTT
few	TRBV6-1	NA	TRBJ1-3	CASSRAGENTIYF	TGTGCCAGCAGTAGGGCTGGAGAAAACACCATATATTTT
NA	TRBV20-1	TRBD2	TRBJ2-4	CSARSRTSNIQYF	TGCAGTGCTAGATCCCGGACTAGCAACATTCAGTACTTC